Listed below are T cell receptor beta chains from one sample, sequenced in a study of blood T cell repertoires in COVID-19. The data were produced by immunoSEQ multiplex PCR, yet TCRdb's version contains in-frame clones alone and is incomplete. The sample contains about 33,000 clones, 80% to 90% of which appear only once. Sequenced sample: peripheral blood. These receptors all come from a human donor in a cohort sampled during active COVID-19. Each CDR3 is given without its conserved first and last residue.

J gene: TRBJ2-5; V gene: TRBV11-3; CDR3 protein: ASSFPKEPTGEGETQY
J gene: TRBJ1-6; V gene: TRBV11-2; CDR3 protein: ASSLNRVVNSPLH
J gene: TRBJ2-3; V gene: TRBV6-5; CDR3 protein: ASKTPGQGADTQY
J gene: TRBJ2-7; V gene: TRBV4-1; CDR3 protein: ASSHQGGEYRY
J gene: TRBJ1-5; V gene: TRBV3-1/TRBV3-2; CDR3 protein: ASSQDSWRGDQPQH
J gene: TRBJ2-3; V gene: TRBV6-6; CDR3 protein: ASRGLVADTQY
J gene: TRBJ2-3; V gene: TRBV5-1; CDR3 protein: ASSSHYRVKTDTQY
J gene: TRBJ2-2; V gene: TRBV11-2; CDR3 protein: ASSKLGGTGELF
J gene: TRBJ2-3; V gene: TRBV18; CDR3 protein: ASSPPGSGGPWGTDTQY
J gene: TRBJ2-7; V gene: TRBV3-1/TRBV3-2; CDR3 protein: ASSPWGGDYEQY
J gene: TRBJ2-1; V gene: TRBV7-2; CDR3 protein: ASSSPSQRARRNEQF
J gene: TRBJ1-3; V gene: TRBV18; CDR3 protein: ASSAGVDGNTIY
J gene: TRBJ2-2; V gene: TRBV19; CDR3 protein: ASRDRTNTGELF
J gene: TRBJ2-3; V gene: TRBV5-1; CDR3 protein: ASSLVSITSTDTQY
J gene: TRBJ2-7; V gene: TRBV5-6; CDR3 protein: ASILWGVSYEQY
J gene: TRBJ1-2; V gene: TRBV7-2; CDR3 protein: ASSLTGIYGYT
J gene: TRBJ2-1; V gene: TRBV18; CDR3 protein: ASSPPRDFSVLNEQF
J gene: TRBJ1-6; V gene: TRBV28; CDR3 protein: ASRGTGNSPLH
J gene: TRBJ1-2; V gene: TRBV28; CDR3 protein: ASSHQGRRVYGYT
J gene: TRBJ2-7; V gene: TRBV5-1; CDR3 protein: ASSYGPQGNYEQY
J gene: TRBJ2-1; V gene: TRBV25-1; CDR3 protein: ASSRLAGYNEQF
J gene: TRBJ1-2; V gene: TRBV6-5; CDR3 protein: ASRGGTGEIYGYT
J gene: TRBJ2-3; V gene: TRBV9; CDR3 protein: ASSGGTSGGADTQY
J gene: TRBJ1-5; V gene: TRBV6-5; CDR3 protein: ASSLQGAGNQPQH
J gene: TRBJ2-3; V gene: TRBV10-2; CDR3 protein: ASSESTLAAVFTDTQY
J gene: TRBJ1-1; V gene: TRBV27; CDR3 protein: ASSPQGVMNTEAF
J gene: TRBJ2-5; V gene: TRBV20-1; CDR3 protein: SASLERWTQY
J gene: TRBJ2-5; V gene: TRBV5-1; CDR3 protein: ASSPLAGGHSETQY
J gene: TRBJ2-7; V gene: TRBV11-3; CDR3 protein: ASSLGTGSYEQY
J gene: TRBJ2-3; V gene: TRBV7-2; CDR3 protein: ASSSWTSGTDTQY
J gene: TRBJ2-3; V gene: TRBV19; CDR3 protein: ASSAGTRTDTQY
J gene: TRBJ2-7; V gene: TRBV5-6; CDR3 protein: ASSLVRGGTYEQY
J gene: TRBJ2-1; V gene: TRBV9; CDR3 protein: ASSPRDGLASYNEQF
J gene: TRBJ2-6; V gene: TRBV27; CDR3 protein: ASSLRQGASGANVLT
J gene: TRBJ2-3; V gene: TRBV5-1; CDR3 protein: ASSLATGGHTDTQY
J gene: TRBJ2-2; V gene: TRBV6-1; CDR3 protein: ASSERAGRSTGELF
J gene: TRBJ2-3; V gene: TRBV19; CDR3 protein: ASSDRGHSDTQY
J gene: TRBJ2-7; V gene: TRBV29-1; CDR3 protein: SVSGQTYEQY
J gene: TRBJ2-7; V gene: TRBV5-5; CDR3 protein: ASSLVTGVFSYEQY
J gene: TRBJ1-6; V gene: TRBV2; CDR3 protein: ASSESGQINSPLH
J gene: TRBJ2-7; V gene: TRBV28; CDR3 protein: ASSLGRPLQY
J gene: TRBJ2-5; V gene: TRBV13; CDR3 protein: ASSGGAEETQY
J gene: TRBJ2-7; V gene: TRBV5-1; CDR3 protein: ASSTQGGYYEQY